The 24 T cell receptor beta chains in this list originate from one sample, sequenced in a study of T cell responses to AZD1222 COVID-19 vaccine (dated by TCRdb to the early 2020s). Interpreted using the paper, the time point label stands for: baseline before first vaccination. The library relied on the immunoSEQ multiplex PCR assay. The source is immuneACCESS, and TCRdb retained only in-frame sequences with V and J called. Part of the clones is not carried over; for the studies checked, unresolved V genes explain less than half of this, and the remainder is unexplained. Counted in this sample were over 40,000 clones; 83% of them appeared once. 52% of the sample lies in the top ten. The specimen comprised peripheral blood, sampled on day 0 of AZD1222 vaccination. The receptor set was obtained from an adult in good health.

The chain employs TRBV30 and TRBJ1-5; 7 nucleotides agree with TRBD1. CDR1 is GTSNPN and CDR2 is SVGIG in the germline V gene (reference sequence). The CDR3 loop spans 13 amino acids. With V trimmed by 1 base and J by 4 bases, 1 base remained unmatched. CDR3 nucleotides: TGTGCCTGGAGTGAACAGGGGAATCAGCCCCAGCATTTT. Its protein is CAWSEQGNQPQHF.

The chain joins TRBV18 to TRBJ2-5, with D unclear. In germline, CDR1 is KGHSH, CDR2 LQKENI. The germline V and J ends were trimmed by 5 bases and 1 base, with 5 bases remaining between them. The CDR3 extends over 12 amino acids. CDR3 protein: CASSNSQETQYF. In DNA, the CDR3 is TGTGCCAGCTCAAACAGCCAAGAGACCCAGTACTTC.

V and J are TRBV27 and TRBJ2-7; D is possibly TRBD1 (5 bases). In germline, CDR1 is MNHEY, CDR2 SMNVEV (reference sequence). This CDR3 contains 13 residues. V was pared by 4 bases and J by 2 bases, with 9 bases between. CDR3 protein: CASSSRVPYEQYF. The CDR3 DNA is TGTGCCAGCAGTTCCAGGGTGCCCTACGAGCAGTACTTC.

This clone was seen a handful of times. CDR3 protein: CASSSGTSGSKETQYF. The CDR3 bases are TGTGCCAGCAGTAGTGGGACTAGCGGAAGCAAAGAGACCCAGTACTTC. The chain links TRBV11-3 to TRBJ2-5, with 11 bases fitting TRBD2. With V trimmed by 6 bases and J by 3 bases, 9 bases remained unmatched. Per the germline V gene, CDR1 is SGHNT and CDR2 is YENEEA. The CDR3 contains 16 residues.

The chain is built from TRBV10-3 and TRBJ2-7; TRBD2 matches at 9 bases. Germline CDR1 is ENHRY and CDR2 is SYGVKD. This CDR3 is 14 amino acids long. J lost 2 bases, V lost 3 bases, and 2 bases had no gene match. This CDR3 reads CAISDSGGTYEQYF. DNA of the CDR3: TGTGCCATCAGTGACAGCGGGGGGACCTACGAGCAGTACTTC.

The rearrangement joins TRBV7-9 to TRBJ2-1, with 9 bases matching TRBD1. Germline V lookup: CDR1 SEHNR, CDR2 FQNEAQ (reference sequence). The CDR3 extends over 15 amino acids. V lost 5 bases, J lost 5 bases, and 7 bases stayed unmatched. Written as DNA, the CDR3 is TGTGCCAGCAGCCCAGGGACAGGGTGGGACAATGAGCAGTTCTTC. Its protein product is CASSPGTGWDNEQFF.

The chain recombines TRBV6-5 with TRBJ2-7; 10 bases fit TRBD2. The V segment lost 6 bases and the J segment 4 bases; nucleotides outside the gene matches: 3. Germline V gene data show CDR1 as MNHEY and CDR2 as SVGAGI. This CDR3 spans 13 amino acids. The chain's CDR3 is CASSVAGGYEQYF. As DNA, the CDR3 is TGTGCCAGCAGCGTAGCGGGGGGATACGAGCAGTACTTC.

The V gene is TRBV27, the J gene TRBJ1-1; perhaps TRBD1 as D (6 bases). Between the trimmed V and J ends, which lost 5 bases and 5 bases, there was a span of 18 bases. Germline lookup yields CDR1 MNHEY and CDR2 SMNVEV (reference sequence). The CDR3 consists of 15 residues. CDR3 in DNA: TGTGCCAGCAGTCCGTACGCCGGACAGCGGACTGAAGCTTTCTTT. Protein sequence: CASSPYAGQRTEAFF.

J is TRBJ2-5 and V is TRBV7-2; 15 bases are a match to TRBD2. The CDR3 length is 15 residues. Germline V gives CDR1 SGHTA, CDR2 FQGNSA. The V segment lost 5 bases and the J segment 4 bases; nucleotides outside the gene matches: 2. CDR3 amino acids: CASSRTSGGAETQYF. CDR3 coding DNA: TGTGCCAGCAGCCGGACTAGCGGGGGGGCAGAGACCCAGTACTTC.

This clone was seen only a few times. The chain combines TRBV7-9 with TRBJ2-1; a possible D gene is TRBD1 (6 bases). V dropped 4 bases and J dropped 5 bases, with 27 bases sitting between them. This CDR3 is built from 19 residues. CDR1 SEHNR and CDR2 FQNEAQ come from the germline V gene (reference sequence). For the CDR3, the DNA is TGTGCCAGCAGCTACAGGACAGAACTCTTAAGAGGGACCAACAATGAGCAGTTCTTC. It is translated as CASSYRTELLRGTNNEQFF.

The CDR3 region is CATGEAWDEQYF. The CDR3 nucleotides read TGCGCCACGGGGGAGGCCTGGGACGAGCAGTACTTC. This chain uses TRBV10-2 with TRBJ2-7; D is possibly TRBD2 (6 bases). Deletions cut 10 bases from V and 5 bases from J, with 15 bases between. The CDR3 runs 12 residues. Germline V gives CDR1 WSHSY, CDR2 SAAADI.

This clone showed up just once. For the CDR3, the DNA is TGTGCCAGCTCACCACCGGAGATCGGGTATGGCTACACCTTC. Translating it yields CASSPPEIGYGYTF. The chain is built from TRBV18 and TRBJ1-2, with D unresolved. There are 14 residues in the CDR3. CDR1 is KGHSH, CDR2 LQKENI, per germline. Between the trimmed V and J ends, which lost 0 bases and 5 bases, there was a span of 10 bases.

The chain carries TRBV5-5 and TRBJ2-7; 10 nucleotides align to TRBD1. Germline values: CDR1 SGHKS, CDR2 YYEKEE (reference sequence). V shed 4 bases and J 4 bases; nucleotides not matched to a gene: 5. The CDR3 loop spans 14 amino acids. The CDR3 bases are TGTGCCAGCAGCCCGGGGACAGGGGAATACGAGCAGTACTTC. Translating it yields CASSPGTGEYEQYF.

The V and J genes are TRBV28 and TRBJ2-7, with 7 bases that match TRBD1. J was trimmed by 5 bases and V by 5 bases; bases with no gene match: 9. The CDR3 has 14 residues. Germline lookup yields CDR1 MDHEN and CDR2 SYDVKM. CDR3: CASSAQQGINEQYF. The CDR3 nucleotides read TGTGCCAGCAGTGCCCAACAGGGGATCAACGAGCAGTACTTC.

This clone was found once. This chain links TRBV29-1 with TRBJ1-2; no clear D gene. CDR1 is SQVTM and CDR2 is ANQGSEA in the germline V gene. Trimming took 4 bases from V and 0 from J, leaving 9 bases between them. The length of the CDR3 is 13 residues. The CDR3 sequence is CSVVQNPNYGYTF. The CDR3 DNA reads TGCAGCGTTGTACAGAACCCTAACTATGGCTACACCTTC.

The CDR3 DNA sequence: TGTGCCAGTAGTCCTACCCGCTTGGGCTACGAGCAGTACTTC. This gives the protein CASSPTRLGYEQYF. This rearrangement joins TRBV19 to TRBJ2-7, with D uncertain. With 5 bases removed from V and 3 bases from J, the gap between germline ends came to 14 bases. Per the germline V gene, CDR1 is LNHDA and CDR2 is SQIVND (reference sequence). This CDR3 comprises 14 residues.

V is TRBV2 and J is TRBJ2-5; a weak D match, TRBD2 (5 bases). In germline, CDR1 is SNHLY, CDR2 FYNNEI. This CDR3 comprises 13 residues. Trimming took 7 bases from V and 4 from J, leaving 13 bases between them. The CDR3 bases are TGTGCCAGCAAGAGGGAGAGAGGAGAGACCCAGTACTTC. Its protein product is CASKRERGETQYF. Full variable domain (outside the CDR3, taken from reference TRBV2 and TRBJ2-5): EPEVTQTPSHQVTQMGQEVILRCVPISNHLYFYWYRQILGQKVEFLVSFYNNEISEKSEIFDDQFSVERPDGSNFTLKIRSTKLEDSAMYFCASKRERGETQYFGPGTRLLVL.

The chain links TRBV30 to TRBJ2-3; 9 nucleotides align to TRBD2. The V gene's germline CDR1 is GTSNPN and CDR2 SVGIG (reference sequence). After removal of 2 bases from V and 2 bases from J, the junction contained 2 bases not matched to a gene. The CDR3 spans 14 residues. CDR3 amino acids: CAWSQRGVTDTQYF. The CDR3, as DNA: TGTGCCTGGAGTCAGCGGGGGGTCACAGATACGCAGTATTTT.

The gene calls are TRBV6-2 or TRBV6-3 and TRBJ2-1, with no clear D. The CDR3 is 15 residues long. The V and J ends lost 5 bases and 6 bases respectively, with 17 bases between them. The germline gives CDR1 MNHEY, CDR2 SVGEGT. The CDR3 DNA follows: TGTGCCAGCAGTGACCGCCCGGGCCACAGCAATGAGCAGTTCTTC. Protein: CASSDRPGHSNEQFF.

CDR3 nucleotides: TGTGCCGTCAGGCAGGGGCTGAGCGAGCAGTACTTC. Translated, it gives CAVRQGLSEQYF. This chain connects TRBV6-5 to TRBJ2-7; maybe TRBD1 (6 bases). Germline lookup yields CDR1 MNHEY and CDR2 SVGAGI. V lost 11 bases and J lost 6, with 17 bases in between. CDR3 length: 12 amino acids.

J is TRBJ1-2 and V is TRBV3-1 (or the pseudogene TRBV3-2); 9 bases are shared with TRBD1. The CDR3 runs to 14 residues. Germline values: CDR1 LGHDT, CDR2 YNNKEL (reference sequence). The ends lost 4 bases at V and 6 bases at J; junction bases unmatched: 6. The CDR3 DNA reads TGTGCCAGCAGCCCTGGGACAGGGATGGATGGCTACACCTTC. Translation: CASSPGTGMDGYTF.

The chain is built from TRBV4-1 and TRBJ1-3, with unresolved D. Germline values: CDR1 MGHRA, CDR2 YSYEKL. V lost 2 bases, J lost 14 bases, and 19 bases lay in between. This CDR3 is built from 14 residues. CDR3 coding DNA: TGCGCCAGCAGCCAACAAGCGTCCTATATGGGCCTATATTTT. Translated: CASSQQASYMGLYF.

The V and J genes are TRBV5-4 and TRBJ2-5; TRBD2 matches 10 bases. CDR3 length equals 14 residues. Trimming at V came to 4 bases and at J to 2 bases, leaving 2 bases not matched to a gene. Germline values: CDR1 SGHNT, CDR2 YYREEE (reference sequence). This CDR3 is CASSPGLAQETQYF. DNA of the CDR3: TGTGCCAGCAGCCCGGGACTAGCGCAAGAGACCCAGTACTTC.

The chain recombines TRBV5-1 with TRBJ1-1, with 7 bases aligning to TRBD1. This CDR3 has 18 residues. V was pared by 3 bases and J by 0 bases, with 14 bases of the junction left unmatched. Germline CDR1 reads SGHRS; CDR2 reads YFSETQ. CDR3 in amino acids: CASSSLGQRVFMNTEAFF. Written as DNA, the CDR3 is TGCGCCAGCAGCTCATTGGGACAGCGAGTTTTCATGAACACTGAAGCTTTCTTT.